This entry lists 14 T cell receptor beta chains sequenced from one sample in a study of blood T cell repertoires in COVID-19. Clones were read by immunoSEQ multiplex PCR, and TCRdb kept only the in-frame ones, dropping some. The table has about 190,000 clones, around 90% seen once. The sequenced sample consisted of peripheral blood. The receptors were gathered from a man between 60 and 75 years old with active or convalescent COVID-19.

A note on this clone: The identical CDR3 is also encoded by other nucleotide sequences in the sample. V and J are TRBV5-1 and TRBJ1-2, with D maybe TRBD1 (6 bases). V dropped 4 bases and J dropped 2 bases, with 9 bases sitting between them. CDR3 length equals 13 residues. Germline CDR1 and CDR2: SGHRS and YFSETQ. The CDR3 reads CASSLDRNYGYTF. In DNA, the CDR3 is TGCGCCAGCAGCCTGGACAGAAACTATGGCTACACCTTC.

The count of this clone is one. V gene TRBV19 combines with J gene TRBJ1-2; TRBD1 might be the D (6 bases). This CDR3 has 14 residues. V was shortened by 6 bases and J by 4 bases, with 15 bases between the two germline ends. CDR1 LNHDA and CDR2 SQIVND come from the germline V gene (reference sequence). CDR3 in DNA: TGTGCCAGTAGCACCGACAGGAGTTCCTATGGCTACACCTTC. It encodes CASSTDRSSYGYTF.

The chain combines TRBV6-6 with TRBJ1-1; maybe TRBD1 (6 bases). CDR1 and CDR2 (germline): MNHNY, SVGAGI (reference sequence). The V and J ends lost 5 bases and 0 bases respectively, with 16 bases between them. This CDR3 is 16 amino acids long. The CDR3: CASSTEGRGMNTEAFF. DNA of the CDR3: TGTGCCAGCAGTACCGAGGGCAGGGGAATGAACACTGAAGCTTTCTTT.

This clone was detected only a few times. Other DNA sequences in the same sample also yield this CDR3. This chain links TRBV5-1 with TRBJ2-5; D not certain. The germline V gene encodes CDR1 SGHRS and CDR2 YFSETQ. The length of the CDR3 is 13 residues. Trimming removed 0 bases at V and 5 bases at J, with 8 bases between. The CDR3 bases are TGCGCCAGCAGCTTGGGTGCCGGGGAGACCCAGTACTTC. It codes for CASSLGAGETQYF. Full variable domain (missing parts from reference TRBV5-1 and TRBJ2-5): KAGVTQTPRYLIKTRGQQVTLSCSPISGHRSVSWYQQTPGQGLQFLFEYFSETQRNKGNFPGRFSGRQFSNSRSEMNVSTLELGDSALYLCASSLGAGETQYFGPGTRLLVL.

This clone was detected only a few times. The junction and the germline gene differ at one end; a read error may be behind it. The chain combines TRBV6-5 with TRBJ1-1; TRBD1 might be the D (6 bases). Germline V gene data show CDR1 as MNHEY and CDR2 as SVGAGI. This CDR3 has 15 residues. CDR3 loop: CASRYSGELNTEAFF. The CDR3 nucleotides read TGTGCCAGCAGATACTCAGGGGAATTAAACACTGAAGCTTTCTTT.

The chain recombines TRBV19 with TRBJ2-7; 9 nucleotides match TRBD2. J lost 4 bases, V lost 2 bases, and 12 bases had no gene match. In germline, CDR1 is LNHDA, CDR2 SQIVND (reference sequence). The CDR3 length is 17 residues. CDR3 sequence reads: CASSILSPSGDRYEQYF. The DNA for the CDR3 is TGTGCCAGTAGTATATTGTCCCCTAGCGGGGATCGGTACGAGCAGTACTTC.

With regard to this clone: The identical CDR3 is also encoded by other nucleotide sequences in the sample. The chain recombines TRBV9 with TRBJ2-2, with 7 bases identical to TRBD2. This CDR3 has 15 residues. With 2 bases clipped from V and 2 bases from J, the junction kept 3 bases outside the gene matches. Looked up from germline, CDR1 is SGDLS and CDR2 is YYNGEE. In DNA, the CDR3 is TGTGCCAGCAGCGTTGGCGGGGGAAACACCGGGGAGCTGTTTTTT. Its protein product is CASSVGGGNTGELFF.

The rearrangement links TRBV9 to TRBJ1-6, with 7 bases identical to TRBD1. V dropped 3 bases and J dropped 5; count of bases not matched to a gene: 14. CDR1 SGDLS and CDR2 YYNGEE come from the germline V gene. The CDR3 consists of 18 residues. The CDR3 DNA reads as TGTGCCAGCAGCGCCCCTCGAATTAACGGACAGGATAATTCACCCCTCCACTTT. Its translation is CASSAPRINGQDNSPLHF.

The rearrangement links TRBV5-6 to TRBJ2-1; TRBD1 matches at 9 bases. The germline V gene encodes CDR1 SGHDT and CDR2 YYEEEE. V trimming: 4 bases; J trimming: 9 bases; junction bases outside the gene matches: 5. The CDR3 length is 13 residues. The CDR3 sequence is CASSLDRGTEQFF. Here the CDR3 DNA reads TGTGCCAGCAGCCTCGACAGGGGGACTGAGCAGTTCTTC.

The CDR3 region is CASSSYLGSYTDTQYF. The DNA for the CDR3 is TGTGCCAGTAGTTCATACTTGGGGAGCTACACAGATACGCAGTATTTT. The rearrangement links TRBV19 to TRBJ2-3; TRBD2 might be the D (5 bases). Trimming left V 5 bases short and J 2 bases short, with 17 bases between. CDR1 is LNHDA, CDR2 SQIVND, per germline (reference sequence). The CDR3 has 16 residues.

The gene calls are TRBV11-2 and TRBJ1-5, with D perhaps matching TRBD1 (5 bases). The CDR3 runs to 15 residues. Trimming took 1 base from V and 3 from J, leaving 10 bases between them. CDR1 is SGHAT and CDR2 is FQNNGV in the germline V gene. DNA of the CDR3: TGTGCCAGCAGCTTAGGACAGTATGACAATCAGCCCCAGCATTTT. Protein sequence: CASSLGQYDNQPQHF.

The chain carries TRBV12-5 and TRBJ2-1; 10 bases are shared with TRBD1. V shed 1 base, J shed 9 bases, and the junction held 3 bases outside the gene matches. Germline CDR1 reads LGHNT; CDR2 reads FRNRAP. The CDR3 is 14 residues long. The CDR3 sequence: CASGLAWDRGEQFF. In DNA form, the CDR3 reads TGTGCTAGTGGTTTGGCATGGGACAGGGGTGAGCAGTTCTTC.

CDR3 region: CASSQDLSETQYF. In DNA, the CDR3 is TGCGCCAGCAGCCAAGATCTTAGTGAGACCCAGTACTTC. The V and J genes are TRBV4-1 and TRBJ2-5; D is ambiguous. V was trimmed by 0 bases and J by 5 bases, leaving 7 bases between them. There are 13 residues in the CDR3. CDR1 and CDR2 from the germline V gene are MGHRA and YSYEKL.

The chain recombines TRBV18 with TRBJ2-5, with D possibly matching TRBD2 (5 bases). V lost 3 bases, J lost 5 bases, and 10 bases lay in between. The CDR3 is 13 amino acids. Germline V gene sequence: CDR1 KGHSH, CDR2 LQKENI. The chain's CDR3 is CASSPEGSETQYF. In DNA, the CDR3 is TGTGCCAGCTCACCCGAGGGTTCTGAGACCCAGTACTTC.